This is a list of T cell receptor beta chains from one sample in a study of blood T cell repertoires in COVID-19. Sequenced by immunoSEQ multiplex PCR; TCRdb stores in-frame clones only, minus some. The sample comprises roughly 570,000 clones, 70% to 90% of which are singletons, and around 8% rests with the top ten. The sample taken for sequencing was peripheral blood. Every receptor here comes from a woman aged 50 to 60 with COVID-19, enrolled during active disease. The CDR3 runs from the conserved cysteine through the conserved F or W. The D gene is left open where the match is weak. The listing skips clone size in some rows; elsewhere it reads once, few, many or a size class.

V gene	clone size	D gene	J gene	CDR3 DNA	CDR3 protein
TRBV27	-	-	TRBJ2-1	TGTGCCAGCAGTTTACCCCCGGGGGAGCAGTTCTTC	CASSLPPGEQFF
TRBV5-6	-	TRBD1	TRBJ1-2	TGTGCCAGCAGGCCCGGGACAGGAGTTGGCTACACCTTC	CASRPGTGVGYTF
TRBV6-2/TRBV6-3	once	-	TRBJ1-4	TGTGCCAGCAGTTACCTTGGTAGAGGTAATGAAAAACTGTTTTTT	CASSYLGRGNEKLFF
TRBV9	-	TRBD1	TRBJ2-1	TGTGCCAGCAGCGCACAGGGGAGCTCCTACAATGAGCAGTTCTTC	CASSAQGSSYNEQFF
TRBV7-6	once	TRBD2	TRBJ2-2	TGTGCCGTCGTTAGCGGGGGGGCGAACACCGGGGAGCTGTTTTTT	CAVVSGGANTGELFF
TRBV30	-	-	TRBJ1-2	TGTGCCTGGCCGGGATTCTATGGCTACACCTTC	CAWPGFYGYTF
TRBV5-6	-	-	TRBJ1-1	TGTGCCAGCAGCTTGTGGGTTTCACAGGGTAGGTCTTTCTTT	CASSLWVSQGRSFF
TRBV18	-	TRBD2	TRBJ2-2	TGTGCCAGCTCACTGTTGGAAGCGGGGCGTGGCACCGGGGAGCTGTTTTTT	CASSLLEAGRGTGELFF
TRBV9	-	TRBD2	TRBJ2-3	TGTGCCAGCAGCGTAGGGCGGGGGACCACAGATACGCAGTATTTT	CASSVGRGTTDTQYF
TRBV19	few	TRBD1	TRBJ1-5	TGTGCCAGTAGCGTCATCGGACAGGGGGGGAATCAGCCCCAGCATTTT	CASSVIGQGGNQPQHF
TRBV14	-	-	TRBJ1-1	TGTGCCAGCAGCCGGGGGGTGAGCACTGAAGCTTTCTTT	CASSRGVSTEAFF
TRBV19	-	-	TRBJ2-4	TGTGCCAGTAGTATGGACATCCTAGCCAAAAACATTCAGTACTTC	CASSMDILAKNIQYF
TRBV5-1	-	TRBD2	TRBJ2-5	TGCGCCAGCAGATCTAGCGGGGAAGAGACCCAGTACTTC	CASRSSGEETQYF
TRBV10-3	-	-	TRBJ2-1	TGTGCCATCAGTGCGGGGAGCTTCAACAATGAGCAGTTCTTC	CAISAGSFNNEQFF
TRBV9	-	TRBD2	TRBJ2-5	TGTGCCAGCAGCTCGGAGACTAGCGGGGGGGCGGAGACCCAGTACTTC	CASSSETSGGAETQYF
TRBV7-9	-	-	TRBJ1-1	TGTGCCAGCAGCTGGGGCGATAGTGAAGCTTTCTTT	CASSWGDSEAFF
TRBV3-1/TRBV3-2	-	-	TRBJ2-1	TGTGCCAGCAGCCAAGATACAGGGCCCTACAATGAGCAGTTCTTC	CASSQDTGPYNEQFF
TRBV6-5	once	TRBD1	TRBJ1-3	TGTGCCAGCGGTTCCGGGACAGGGATCCACACCATATATTTT	CASGSGTGIHTIYF
TRBV5-5	-	-	TRBJ2-1	TGTGCCAGCAGCTTGGAACTAGCCGGAAACAATGAGCAGTTCTTC	CASSLELAGNNEQFF
TRBV7-9	-	TRBD1	TRBJ1-1	TGTGCCAGCAGACCTACCGGGACAGGGGAAGCTTTCTTT	CASRPTGTGEAFF
TRBV27	-	-	TRBJ1-4	TGTGCCAGCAGTTTTGGGGGGTACGGTGAAAAACTGTTTTTT	CASSFGGYGEKLFF
TRBV19	-	-	TRBJ1-1	TGTGCCACCTACTACGGATGGGAAGCTTTCTTT	CATYYGWEAFF
TRBV27	once	TRBD2	TRBJ2-1	TGTGCCAGCAGTTTAATAGCGGGGGGCAACAATGAGCAGTTCTTC	CASSLIAGGNNEQFF
TRBV28	-	-	TRBJ1-5	TGTGCCAGCAGTGAGGGGAGGCTAAATCAGCCCCAGCATTTT	CASSEGRLNQPQHF
TRBV28	-	-	TRBJ1-4	TGTGCCAGCACCGCGGCAGCAACTAATGAAAAACTGTTTTTT	CASTAAATNEKLFF
TRBV6-5	few	-	TRBJ1-5	TGTGCCAGCAGCGATTTCCTTCGACAGACAGCCCAGCATTTT	CASSDFLRQTAQHF
TRBV6-5	-	-	TRBJ2-3	TGTGCCAGCAGTATGGACAGCCAGATGGGAGATACGCAGTATTTT	CASSMDSQMGDTQYF